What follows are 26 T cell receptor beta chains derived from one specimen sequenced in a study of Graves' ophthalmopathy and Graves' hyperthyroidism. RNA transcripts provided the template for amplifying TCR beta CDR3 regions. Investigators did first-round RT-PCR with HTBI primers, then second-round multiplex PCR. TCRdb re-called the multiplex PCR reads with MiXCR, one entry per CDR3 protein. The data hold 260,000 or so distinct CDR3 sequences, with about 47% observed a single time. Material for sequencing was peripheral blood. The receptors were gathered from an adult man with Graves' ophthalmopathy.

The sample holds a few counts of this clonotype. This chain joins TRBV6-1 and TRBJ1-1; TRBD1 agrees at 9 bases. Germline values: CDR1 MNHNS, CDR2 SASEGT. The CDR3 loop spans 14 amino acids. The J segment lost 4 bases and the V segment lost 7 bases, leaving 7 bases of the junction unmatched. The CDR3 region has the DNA TGTGCCAGCATGAGGGACAGGGTGGGCACTGAAGCTTTCTTT. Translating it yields CASMRDRVGTEAFF.

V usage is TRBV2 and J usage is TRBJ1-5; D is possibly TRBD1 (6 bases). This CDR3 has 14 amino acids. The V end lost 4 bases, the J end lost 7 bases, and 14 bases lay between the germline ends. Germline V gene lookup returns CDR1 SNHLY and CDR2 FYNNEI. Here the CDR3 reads CASSAGALGQPQHF. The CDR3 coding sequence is TGTGCCAGCAGTGCAGGGGCCCTCGGGCAGCCCCAGCATTTT.

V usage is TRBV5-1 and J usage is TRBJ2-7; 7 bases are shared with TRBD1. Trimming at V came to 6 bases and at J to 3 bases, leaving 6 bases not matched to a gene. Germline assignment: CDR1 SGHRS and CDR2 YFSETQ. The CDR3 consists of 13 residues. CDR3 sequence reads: CASTLGQNYEQYF. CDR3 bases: TGCGCCAGCACATTGGGACAGAACTACGAGCAGTACTTC.

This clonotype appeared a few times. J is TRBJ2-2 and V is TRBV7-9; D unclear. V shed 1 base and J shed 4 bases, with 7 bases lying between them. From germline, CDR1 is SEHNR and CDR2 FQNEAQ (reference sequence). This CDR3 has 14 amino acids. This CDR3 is CASSLGSATGELFF. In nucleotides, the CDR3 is TGTGCCAGCAGCTTAGGAAGCGCCACCGGGGAGCTGTTTTTT.

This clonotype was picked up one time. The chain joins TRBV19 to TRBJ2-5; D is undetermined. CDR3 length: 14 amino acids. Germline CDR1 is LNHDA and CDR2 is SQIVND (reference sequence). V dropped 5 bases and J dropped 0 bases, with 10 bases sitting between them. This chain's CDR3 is CASSPNGYQETQYF. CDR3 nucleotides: TGTGCCAGTAGTCCTAACGGGTACCAAGAGACCCAGTACTTC.

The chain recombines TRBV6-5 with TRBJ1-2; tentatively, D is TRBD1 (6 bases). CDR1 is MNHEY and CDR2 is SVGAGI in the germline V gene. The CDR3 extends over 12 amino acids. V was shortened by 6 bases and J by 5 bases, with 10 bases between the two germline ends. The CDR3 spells CASRTGGYGYTF. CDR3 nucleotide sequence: TGTGCCAGCAGGACAGGAGGTTATGGCTACACCTTC.

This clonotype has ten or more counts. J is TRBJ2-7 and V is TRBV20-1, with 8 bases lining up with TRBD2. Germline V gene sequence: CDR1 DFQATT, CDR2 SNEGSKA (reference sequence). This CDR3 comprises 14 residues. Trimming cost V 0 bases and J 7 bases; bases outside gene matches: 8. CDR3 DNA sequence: TGCAGTGCTAGAGATGCGGGGGGATCGTGGGAGCAGTACTTC. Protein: CSARDAGGSWEQYF.

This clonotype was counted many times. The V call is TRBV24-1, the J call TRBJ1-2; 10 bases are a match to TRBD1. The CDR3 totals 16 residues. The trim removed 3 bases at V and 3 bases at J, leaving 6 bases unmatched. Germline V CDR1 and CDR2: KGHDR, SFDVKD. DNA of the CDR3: TGTGCCACCAGTGATGCAAGGACAGGGGGTGACTATGGCTACACCTTC. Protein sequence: CATSDARTGGDYGYTF.

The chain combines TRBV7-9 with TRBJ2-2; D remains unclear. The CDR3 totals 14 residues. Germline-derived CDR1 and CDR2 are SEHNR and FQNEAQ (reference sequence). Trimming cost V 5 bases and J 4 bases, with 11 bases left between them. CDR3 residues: CASSDPMATGELFF. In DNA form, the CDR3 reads TGTGCCAGCAGCGATCCGATGGCCACCGGGGAGCTGTTTTTT.

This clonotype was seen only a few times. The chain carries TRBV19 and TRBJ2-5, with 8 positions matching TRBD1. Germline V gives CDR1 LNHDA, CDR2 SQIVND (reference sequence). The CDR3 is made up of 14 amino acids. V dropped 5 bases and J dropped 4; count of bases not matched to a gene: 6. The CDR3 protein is CASSSGRGRETQYF. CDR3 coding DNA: TGTGCCAGTAGTTCTGGCAGGGGGCGAGAGACCCAGTACTTC.

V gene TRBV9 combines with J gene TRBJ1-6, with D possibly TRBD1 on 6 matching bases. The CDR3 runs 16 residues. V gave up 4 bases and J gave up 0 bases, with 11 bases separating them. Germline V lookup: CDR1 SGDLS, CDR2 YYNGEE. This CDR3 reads CASSFSQGSYNSPLHF. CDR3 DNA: TGTGCCAGCAGCTTCTCACAGGGCTCCTATAATTCACCCCTCCACTTT.

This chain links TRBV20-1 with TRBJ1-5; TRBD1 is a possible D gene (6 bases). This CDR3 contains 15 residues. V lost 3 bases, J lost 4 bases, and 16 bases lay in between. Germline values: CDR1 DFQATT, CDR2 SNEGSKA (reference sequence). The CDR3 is CSASRPRGANQPQHF. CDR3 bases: TGCAGTGCTAGCAGACCCAGGGGTGCTAATCAGCCCCAGCATTTT.

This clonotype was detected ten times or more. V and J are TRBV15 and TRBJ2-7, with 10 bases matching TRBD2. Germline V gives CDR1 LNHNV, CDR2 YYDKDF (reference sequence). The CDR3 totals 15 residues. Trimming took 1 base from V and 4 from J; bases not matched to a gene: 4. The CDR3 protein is CATSRASGSQYEQYF. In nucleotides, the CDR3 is TGTGCCACCAGCAGAGCTAGCGGGAGCCAGTACGAGCAGTACTTC.

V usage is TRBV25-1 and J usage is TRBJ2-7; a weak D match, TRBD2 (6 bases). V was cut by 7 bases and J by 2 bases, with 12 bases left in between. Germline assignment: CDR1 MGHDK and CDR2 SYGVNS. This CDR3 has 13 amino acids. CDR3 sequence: CASIGGPTYEQYF. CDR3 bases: TGTGCCAGCATAGGAGGGCCAACCTACGAGCAGTACTTC.

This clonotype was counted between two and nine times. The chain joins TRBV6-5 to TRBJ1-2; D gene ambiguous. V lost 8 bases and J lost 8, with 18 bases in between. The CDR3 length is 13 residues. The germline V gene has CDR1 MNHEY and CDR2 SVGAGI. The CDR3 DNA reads TGTGCCAGCCGCAGGAGCGCATATAGAGGCTACACCTTC. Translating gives CASRRSAYRGYTF.

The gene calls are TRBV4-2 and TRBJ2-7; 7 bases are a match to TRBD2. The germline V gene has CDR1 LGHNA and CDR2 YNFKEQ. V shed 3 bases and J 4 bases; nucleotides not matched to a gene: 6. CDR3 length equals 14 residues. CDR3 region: CASSQERDNYEQYF. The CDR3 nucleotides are TGTGCCAGCAGCCAGGAGCGGGATAATTACGAGCAGTACTTC.

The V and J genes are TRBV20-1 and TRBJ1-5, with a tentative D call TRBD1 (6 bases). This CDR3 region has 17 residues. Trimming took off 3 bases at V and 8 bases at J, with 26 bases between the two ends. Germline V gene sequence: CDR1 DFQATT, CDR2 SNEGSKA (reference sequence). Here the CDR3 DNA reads TGCAGTGCTAGCGAAGCGGGGGGCGCGGGTGGTGAGAAGCCCCAGCATTTT. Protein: CSASEAGGAGGEKPQHF.

The CDR3 reads CASTERINSYEQYF. CDR3 bases: TGTGCCAGTACGGAGAGGATAAATTCCTACGAGCAGTACTTC. This chain links TRBV19 with TRBJ2-7; D gene uncertain. CDR3 length: 14 residues. V lost 7 bases, J lost 1 base, and 14 bases lay in between. The V gene's germline CDR1 is LNHDA and CDR2 SQIVND (reference sequence).

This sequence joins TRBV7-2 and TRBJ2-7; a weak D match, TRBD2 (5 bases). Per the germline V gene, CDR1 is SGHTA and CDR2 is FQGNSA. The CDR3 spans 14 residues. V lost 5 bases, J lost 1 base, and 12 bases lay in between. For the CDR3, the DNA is TGTGCCAGCAGCCTTCGGAGGCAGTCCTACGAGCAGTACTTC. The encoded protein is CASSLRRQSYEQYF. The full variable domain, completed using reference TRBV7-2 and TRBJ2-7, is GAGVSQSPSNKVTEKGKDVELRCDPISGHTALYWYRQSLGQGLEFLIYFQGNSAPDKSGLPSDRFSAERTGGSVSTLTIQRTQQEDSAVYLCASSLRRQSYEQYFGPGTRLTVT.

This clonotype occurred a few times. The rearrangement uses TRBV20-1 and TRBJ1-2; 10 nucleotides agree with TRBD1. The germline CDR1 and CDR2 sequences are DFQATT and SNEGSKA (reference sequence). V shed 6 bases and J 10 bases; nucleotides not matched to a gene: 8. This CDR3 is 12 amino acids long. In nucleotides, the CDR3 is TGCAGTGCCCGAAGGGGACAGGGGTACTACACCTTC. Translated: CSARRGQGYYTF.

This chain's CDR3 is CASSSLAGANVLTF. CDR3 DNA: TGCGCCAGCAGCTCTCTCGCCGGGGCCAACGTCCTGACTTTC. The chain carries TRBV5-1 and TRBJ2-6; D not resolved. There are 14 residues in the CDR3. Germline-derived CDR1 and CDR2 are SGHRS and YFSETQ. V lost 3 bases, J lost 4 bases, and 8 bases lay in between.

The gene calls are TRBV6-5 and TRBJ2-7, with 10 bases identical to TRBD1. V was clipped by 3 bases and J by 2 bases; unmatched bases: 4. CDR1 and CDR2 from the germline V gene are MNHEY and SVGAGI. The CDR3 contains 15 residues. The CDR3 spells CASSYQGQGPYEQYF. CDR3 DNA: TGTGCCAGCAGTTATCAGGGACAGGGGCCCTACGAGCAGTACTTC.

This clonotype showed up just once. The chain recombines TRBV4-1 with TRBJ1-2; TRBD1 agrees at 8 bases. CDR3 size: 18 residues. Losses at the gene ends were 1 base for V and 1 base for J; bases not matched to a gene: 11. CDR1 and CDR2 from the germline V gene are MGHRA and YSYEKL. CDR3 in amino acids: CASSQVLTGEPINYGYTF. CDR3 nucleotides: TGCGCCAGCAGCCAAGTCTTGACAGGGGAACCCATTAACTATGGCTACACCTTC.

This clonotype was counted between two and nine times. CDR3 in amino acids: CATSEFDTGELFF. As DNA, the CDR3 is TGTGCCACCAGTGAGTTTGACACCGGGGAGCTGTTTTTT. The V gene is TRBV24-1, the J gene TRBJ2-2, with D uncertain. Germline loops: CDR1 KGHDR, CDR2 SFDVKD. This CDR3 comprises 13 residues. V was shortened by 4 bases and J by 3 bases, with 5 bases between the two germline ends.

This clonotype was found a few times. In nucleotides, the CDR3 is TGTGCCAGCAGCGTCCGGAGGGTCTCGGGGGAATATGGCTACACCTTC. Encoded protein: CASSVRRVSGEYGYTF. The chain recombines TRBV7-2 with TRBJ1-2; tentatively, D is TRBD1 (5 bases). CDR1 SGHTA and CDR2 FQGNSA come from the germline V gene. The CDR3 loop spans 16 amino acids. The V and J ends lost 5 bases and 5 bases respectively, with 21 bases between them.

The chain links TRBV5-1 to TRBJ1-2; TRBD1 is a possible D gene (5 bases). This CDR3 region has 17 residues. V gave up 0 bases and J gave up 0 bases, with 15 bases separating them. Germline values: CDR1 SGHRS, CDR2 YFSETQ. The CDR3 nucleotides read TGCGCCAGCAGCTTGGGACCCATAGACAGACCTAACTATGGCTACACCTTC. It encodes CASSLGPIDRPNYGYTF.